A single sample is the source of the 30 T cell receptor beta chains below, sequenced in a study of blood T cell repertoires in COVID-19. Profiling relied on immunoSEQ multiplex PCR, and the TCRdb table lists in-frame clones only, not all of them. This table has 70,000 to 95,000 clones, roughly 90% appearing once. The sample comprised peripheral blood. These TCRs come from a human donor with active COVID-19. The donor label of this sample is uncertain.

This clone has more than one count but fewer than ten. This sequence joins TRBV27 and TRBJ1-5, with no clear D. Deletions cut 3 bases from V and 1 base from J, with 10 bases between. The CDR3 runs 15 residues. Germline CDR1 is MNHEY and CDR2 is SMNVEV (reference sequence). The CDR3: CASSFYGVSNQPQHF. CDR3 bases: TGTGCCAGCAGTTTTTACGGGGTCAGCAATCAGCCCCAGCATTTT.

The chain uses TRBV28 and TRBJ2-1; 11 bases line up with TRBD2. The V gene end was trimmed by 6 bases and the J gene end by 0 bases; junction bases not matched to a gene: 4. The CDR3 length is 16 residues. Germline V lookup: CDR1 MDHEN, CDR2 SYDVKM. CDR3: CASRNSGGASYNEQFF. The DNA for the CDR3 is TGTGCCAGCAGAAATAGCGGGGGGGCCTCCTACAATGAGCAGTTCTTC.

The chain employs TRBV4-3 and TRBJ2-1; 8 bases line up with TRBD1. Germline V CDR1 and CDR2: LGHNA, YSLEER. The V gene end was trimmed by 2 bases and the J gene end by 8 bases; junction bases not matched to a gene: 11. The CDR3 spans 16 residues. Here the CDR3 reads CASSQQADRGWDEQFF. DNA of the CDR3: TGCGCCAGCAGCCAACAGGCAGACAGGGGATGGGATGAGCAGTTCTTC.

This clone has just one count. The gene calls are TRBV18 and TRBJ1-4; 12 bases are a match to TRBD1. The germline CDR1 and CDR2 sequences are KGHSH and LQKENI. The V segment lost 4 bases and the J segment 6 bases; nucleotides outside the gene matches: 3. This CDR3 has 15 residues. The CDR3 coding sequence is TGTGCCAGCTCACAGGGACAGGGGGCGGATGAAAAACTGTTTTTT. Protein sequence: CASSQGQGADEKLFF.

J is TRBJ1-1 and V is TRBV7-9; TRBD1 is a possible D gene (6 bases). This CDR3 spans 14 amino acids. Germline CDR1 and CDR2: SEHNR and FQNEAQ (reference sequence). Trimming stripped 3 bases from V and 2 bases from J, with 10 bases between. The DNA of the CDR3 is TGTGCCAGCAGCTTGGGCAGGGGAAACACTGAAGCTTTCTTT. Protein sequence: CASSLGRGNTEAFF.

The genes are TRBV4-3 and TRBJ1-2; 9 positions agree with TRBD1. This CDR3 region has 17 residues. The ends lost 1 base at V and 8 bases at J; junction bases unmatched: 14. Germline V gene data show CDR1 as LGHNA and CDR2 as YSLEER. The CDR3 protein is CASSQGITGGSEGGYTF. CDR3 DNA sequence: TGCGCCAGCAGCCAAGGTATCACAGGGGGCTCAGAAGGAGGCTACACCTTC.

V gene TRBV10-3 combines with J gene TRBJ2-2; no clear D gene. Germline V gene sequence: CDR1 ENHRY, CDR2 SYGVKD. V gave up 1 base and J gave up 6 bases, with 18 bases separating them. The CDR3 runs 17 residues. The DNA of the CDR3 is TGTGCCATCAGTGAGTTTGGCTCTTCACCCACCGCCGGGGAGCTGTTTTTT. As protein: CAISEFGSSPTAGELFF.

V usage is TRBV30 and J usage is TRBJ2-2, with 9 positions matching TRBD1. Losses at the gene ends were 8 bases for V and 5 bases for J; bases not matched to a gene: 6. Germline V gene sequence: CDR1 GTSNPN, CDR2 SVGIG (reference sequence). The CDR3 is 13 amino acids. CDR3 sequence (DNA): TGTGCCCGGACAGGGGCCTCTACCGGGGAGCTGTTTTTT. This codes for CARTGASTGELFF.

This chain uses TRBV25-1 with TRBJ2-2; D perhaps matches TRBD2 (6 bases). V lost 1 base and J 5 bases, leaving 14 bases between the germline ends. CDR1 and CDR2 (germline): MGHDK, SYGVNS. This CDR3 region has 16 residues. DNA for the CDR3: TGTGCCAGCAGTGAATGGGGCCGGGGGAGGACCGGGGAGCTGTTTTTT. Protein product: CASSEWGRGRTGELFF. The full variable domain, its missing parts supplied by reference TRBV25-1 and TRBJ2-2, is EADIYQTPRYLVIGTGKKITLECSQTMGHDKMYWYQQDPGMELHLIHYSYGVNSTEKGDLSSESTVSRIRTEHFPLTLESARPSHTSQYLCASSEWGRGRTGELFFGEGSRLTVL.

V is TRBV12-3 or TRBV12-4 and J is TRBJ2-3; 9 nucleotides agree with TRBD1. V was clipped by 5 bases and J by 14 bases; unmatched bases: 11. This CDR3 is 13 amino acids long. In DNA form, the CDR3 reads TGTGCCAGCAGTCTGGGGCCGGGACAGGGTCGGTATTTT. It translates to CASSLGPGQGRYF.

The chain joins TRBV5-1 to TRBJ2-6, with 8 bases that match TRBD1. V was pared by 1 base and J by 0 bases, with 0 bases of the junction left unmatched. The CDR3 is 16 residues long. Germline V gives CDR1 SGHRS, CDR2 YFSETQ. In nucleotides, the CDR3 is TGCGCCAGCAGCTTGACAGGGGGCTCTGGGGCCAACGTCCTGACTTTC. The encoded protein is CASSLTGGSGANVLTF.

This clone was found once. V usage is TRBV15 and J usage is TRBJ1-5; 7 bases are shared with TRBD1. With V trimmed by 0 bases and J by 7 bases, 12 bases remained unmatched. Per the germline V gene, CDR1 is LNHNV and CDR2 is YYDKDF (reference sequence). The CDR3 is made up of 17 amino acids. The CDR3 DNA reads as TGTGCCACCAGCAGAGAACCAGGGGGAATTGTGTCGCAGCCCCAGCATTTT. It is translated as CATSREPGGIVSQPQHF.

This chain joins TRBV6-1 and TRBJ1-1, with TRBD1 matching over 7 bases. The V and J ends lost 2 bases and 1 base, in that order; junction bases with no gene match: 4. CDR1 is MNHNS, CDR2 SASEGT, per germline. The CDR3 consists of 15 residues. The CDR3: CASSESRQGNTEAFF. The CDR3 DNA reads as TGTGCCAGCAGTGAATCCCGACAGGGGAACACTGAAGCTTTCTTT.

The chain uses TRBV5-1 and TRBJ2-2; 15 bases match TRBD2. Trimming removed 4 bases from V and 7 bases from J; junction bases left unmatched: 14. This CDR3 is 19 amino acids long. Per the germline V gene, CDR1 is SGHRS and CDR2 is YFSETQ. The CDR3 bases are TGCGCCAGCAGCCCACGGACTAGCGGGGGGGCCGGAGTAAACGGGGAGCTGTTTTTT. Amino acid sequence: CASSPRTSGGAGVNGELFF.

The chain joins TRBV28 to TRBJ1-2; the D is unclear. The CDR3 sequence is 14 residues long. Germline V gene lookup returns CDR1 MDHEN and CDR2 SYDVKM. The V end was cut by 2 bases, the J end by 0 bases, with 7 bases between. This CDR3 is CASSLTLANYGYTF. The CDR3 bases are TGTGCCAGCAGTTTAACCCTAGCTAACTATGGCTACACCTTC.

The J gene is TRBJ1-6, the V gene TRBV19; D remains ambiguous. The CDR3 has 13 residues. Germline-derived CDR1 and CDR2 are LNHDA and SQIVND (reference sequence). The germline V and J ends were trimmed by 5 bases and 7 bases, with 9 bases remaining between them. The DNA for the CDR3 is TGTGCCAGTAGTGTCGGAGGGAATTCACCCCTCCACTTT. It is translated as CASSVGGNSPLHF.

The V gene is TRBV4-2, the J gene TRBJ1-4, with D hard to call. The CDR3 sequence is 15 residues long. CDR1 and CDR2 from the germline V gene are LGHNA and YNFKEQ. Trimming took 4 bases from V and 4 from J, leaving 13 bases between them. As DNA, the CDR3 is TGTGCCAGCAGCCCTTCCCAGGTCGGTAATGAAAAACTGTTTTTT. Its translation: CASSPSQVGNEKLFF.

This chain links TRBV5-6 with TRBJ2-3; D gene uncertain. The CDR3 has 15 amino acids. The ends were cut back, 6 bases at V and 0 bases at J, with 14 bases in the middle. Germline CDR1 and CDR2: SGHDT and YYEEEE. CDR3 sequence (DNA): TGTGCCAGCATCGTAAGAACAACGAGCACAGATACGCAGTATTTT. Translating gives CASIVRTTSTDTQYF.

This chain connects TRBV7-2 to TRBJ2-3; 11 bases map to TRBD1. The CDR3 has 15 residues. The V and J ends lost 6 bases and 3 bases, in that order; junction bases with no gene match: 5. The germline V gene encodes CDR1 SGHTA and CDR2 FQGNSA. The CDR3 loop is CASSWGQGDTDTQYF. Written as DNA, the CDR3 is TGTGCCAGCAGTTGGGGACAGGGGGATACAGATACGCAGTATTTT. Filled out from reference TRBV7-2 and TRBJ2-3, the complete variable domain reads GAGVSQSPSNKVTEKGKDVELRCDPISGHTALYWYRQSLGQGLEFLIYFQGNSAPDKSGLPSDRFSAERTGGSVSTLTIQRTQQEDSAVYLCASSWGQGDTDTQYFGPGTRLTVL.

The V and J genes are TRBV5-4 and TRBJ1-4, with 10 bases lining up with TRBD1. V dropped 4 bases and J dropped 3; count of bases not matched to a gene: 6. The CDR3 is 16 residues long. CDR1 and CDR2 (germline): SGHNT, YYREEE (reference sequence). DNA of the CDR3: TGTGCCAGCAGCCCGGGGACAGGGGCAGCTAATGAAAAACTGTTTTTT. Translated: CASSPGTGAANEKLFF.

The chain links TRBV14 to TRBJ2-7; D ambiguous. The V end was cut by 1 base, the J end by 8 bases, with 9 bases between. CDR1 SGHDN and CDR2 FVKESK come from the germline V gene. CDR3 length equals 12 residues. The CDR3 sequence: CASSQGRSKQYF. The DNA for the CDR3 is TGTGCCAGCAGCCAAGGACGGAGCAAGCAGTACTTC.

This chain links TRBV7-2 with TRBJ2-7, with 12 nucleotides matching TRBD1. The trim removed 10 bases at V and 9 bases at J, leaving 10 bases unmatched. The length of the CDR3 is 13 residues. Germline assignment: CDR1 SGHTA and CDR2 FQGNSA. The CDR3 loop is CAKNRDRGQGQYF. The CDR3 DNA reads TGTGCCAAGAACCGGGACAGGGGGCAGGGGCAGTACTTC.

The chain recombines TRBV25-1 with TRBJ1-3, with 7 bases aligning to TRBD1. This CDR3 comprises 14 residues. V dropped 6 bases and J dropped 9; count of bases not matched to a gene: 11. Germline V gene lookup returns CDR1 MGHDK and CDR2 SYGVNS. In DNA form, the CDR3 reads TGTGCCAGCAGAGAGCCGGGACAGTTTTCCACCATATATTTT. It codes for CASREPGQFSTIYF.

This clone appeared once. The chain links TRBV30 to TRBJ2-5; the D is unclear. Trimming shortened V by 0 bases and J by 5 bases, and 7 bases separated the two germline ends. The CDR3 length is 12 residues. CDR1 and CDR2 from the germline V gene are GTSNPN and SVGIG (reference sequence). This CDR3 is CAWSVRSETQYF. In DNA, the CDR3 is TGTGCCTGGAGTGTACGTAGTGAGACCCAGTACTTC.

This chain joins TRBV6-5 and TRBJ2-1; possible D gene TRBD1, 5 bases. The germline CDR1 and CDR2 sequences are MNHEY and SVGAGI. V was cut by 5 bases and J by 10 bases, with 15 bases left in between. The CDR3 sequence is 13 residues long. This chain's CDR3 is CASSRGRASEQFF. The DNA for the CDR3 is TGTGCCAGCAGTAGGGGCAGGGCATCCGAGCAGTTCTTC.

V gene TRBV18 combines with J gene TRBJ2-3, with TRBD2 identical over 13 bases. The CDR3 has 17 amino acids. V dropped 8 bases and J dropped 0; count of bases not matched to a gene: 8. Germline lookup yields CDR1 KGHSH and CDR2 LQKENI. Here the CDR3 reads CASLGTSGATSTDTQYF. CDR3 nucleotide sequence: TGTGCCAGCCTGGGGACTAGCGGGGCAACTAGCACAGATACGCAGTATTTT.

The rearrangement joins TRBV6-2 or TRBV6-3 to TRBJ1-1, with 7 bases matching TRBD1. The J segment lost 0 bases and the V segment lost 6 bases, leaving 4 bases of the junction unmatched. From germline, CDR1 is MNHEY and CDR2 SVGEGT. The CDR3 runs 14 residues. CDR3 sequence (DNA): TGTGCCAGCAGCTCGACAGGGATGAACACTGAAGCTTTCTTT. Its translation is CASSSTGMNTEAFF.

This clone is a singleton in its sample. The chain is built from TRBV7-2 and TRBJ1-1, with unresolved D. The germline V gene encodes CDR1 SGHTA and CDR2 FQGNSA. V was clipped by 2 bases and J by 1 base, with 2 bases between them. The CDR3 has 12 residues. CDR3 bases: TGTGCCAGCAGCTTACAGAACACTGAAGCTTTCTTT. This encodes CASSLQNTEAFF.

The genes are TRBV9 and TRBJ1-2, with TRBD1 identical over 10 bases. V lost 3 bases to trimming and J lost 0 bases; unmatched junction nucleotides: 5. CDR1 and CDR2 (germline): SGDLS, YYNGEE. The CDR3 consists of 16 residues. The CDR3 loop reads CASSGTGGLTNYGYTF. The CDR3 DNA is TGTGCCAGCAGCGGGACAGGGGGGCTCACTAACTATGGCTACACCTTC.

The rearrangement uses TRBV13 and TRBJ2-1, with D perhaps matching TRBD1 (6 bases). CDR3 length: 16 amino acids. The germline V gene encodes CDR1 PRHDT and CDR2 FYEKMQ (reference sequence). V was shortened by 5 bases and J by 3 bases, with 17 bases between the two germline ends. CDR3 protein: CASSEGQPRYYNEQFF. The CDR3 DNA sequence: TGTGCCAGCAGCGAAGGACAGCCTCGATACTACAATGAGCAGTTCTTC. The complete variable domain, with remaining parts taken from reference TRBV13 and TRBJ2-1, reads AAGVIQSPRHLIKEKRETATLKCYPIPRHDTVYWYQQGPGQDPQFLISFYEKMQSDKGSIPDRFSAQQFSDYHSELNMSSLELGDSALYFCASSEGQPRYYNEQFFGPGTRLTVL.